This T cell receptor beta chain was sequenced for a study of type 1 regulatory T cells. Whole-study results and caveats: Compared with non-type 1 regulatory T cells, type 1 regulatory T cells showed a more restricted TCR repertoire.

This clonotype occurred many times. What it recognizes is unknown. MiXCR, applied by TCRdb to the reads, yields one record per CDR3 protein. The sample shows about 42,000 distinct CDR3 sequences, roughly an eighth of them seen only once. Trimming took off 3 bases at V and 5 bases at J, with 22 bases between the two ends. Germline V gene data show CDR1 as MNHNS and CDR2 as SASEGT. This CDR3 comprises 17 residues. Sequenced material: cultured non-Tr1 T cells, either the whole culture or a sorted T cell fraction (not recorded which). V gene TRBV6-1 combines with J gene TRBJ1-2; D is undetermined. The sequence derives from a human donor in good health. The CDR3 spells CASSEHSWGGSDYGYTF. The DNA for the CDR3 is TGTGCCAGCAGTGAGCACTCTTGGGGAGGCAGCGATTATGGCTACACCTTC.